This TCR beta chain was recovered during a study of blood T cell repertoires in COVID-19. Background on the study: From the United States, Italy and Spain came samples of acute and convalescent COVID-19.

Libraries were prepared by immunoSEQ multiplex PCR; TCRdb keeps only in-frame clonotypes and omits some of them. The sample has some 130,000 clones, approximately 78% seen once. CDR1 LGHNA and CDR2 YSLEER come from the germline V gene. The V gene end was trimmed by 1 base and the J gene end by 7 bases; junction bases not matched to a gene: 6. The CDR3 spans 14 residues. Material: peripheral blood. The V gene is TRBV4-3, the J gene TRBJ2-5, with TRBD1 matching over 7 bases. This TCR came from a man between 60 and 75 years old who had recovered from COVID-19. The CDR3 bases are TGCGCCAGCAGCCAAGGGGGGACAGAGGGGACCCAGTACTTC. It specifies CASSQGGTEGTQYF.